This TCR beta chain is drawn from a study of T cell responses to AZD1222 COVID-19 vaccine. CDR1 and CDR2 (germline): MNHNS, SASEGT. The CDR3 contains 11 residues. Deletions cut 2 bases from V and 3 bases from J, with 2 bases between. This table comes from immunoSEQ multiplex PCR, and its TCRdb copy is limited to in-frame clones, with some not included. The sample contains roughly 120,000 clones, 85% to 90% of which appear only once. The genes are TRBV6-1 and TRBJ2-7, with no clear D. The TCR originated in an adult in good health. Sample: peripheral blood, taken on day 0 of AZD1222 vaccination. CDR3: CASSEYYEQYF. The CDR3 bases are TGTGCCAGCAGTGAATACTACGAGCAGTACTTC.